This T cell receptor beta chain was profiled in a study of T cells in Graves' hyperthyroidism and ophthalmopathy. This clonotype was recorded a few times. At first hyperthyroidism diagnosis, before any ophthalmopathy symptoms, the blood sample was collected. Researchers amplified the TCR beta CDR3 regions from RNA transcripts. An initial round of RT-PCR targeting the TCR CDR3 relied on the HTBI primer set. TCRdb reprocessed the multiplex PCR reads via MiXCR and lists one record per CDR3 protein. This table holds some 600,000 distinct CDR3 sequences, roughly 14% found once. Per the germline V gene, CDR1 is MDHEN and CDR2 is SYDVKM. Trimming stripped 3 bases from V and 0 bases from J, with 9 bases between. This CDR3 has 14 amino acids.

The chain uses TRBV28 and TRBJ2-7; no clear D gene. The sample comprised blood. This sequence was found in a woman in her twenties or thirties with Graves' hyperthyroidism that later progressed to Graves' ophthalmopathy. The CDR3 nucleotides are TGTGCCAGCAGTTTCACATCCAACTCCTACGAGCAGTACTTC. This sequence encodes CASSFTSNSYEQYF.